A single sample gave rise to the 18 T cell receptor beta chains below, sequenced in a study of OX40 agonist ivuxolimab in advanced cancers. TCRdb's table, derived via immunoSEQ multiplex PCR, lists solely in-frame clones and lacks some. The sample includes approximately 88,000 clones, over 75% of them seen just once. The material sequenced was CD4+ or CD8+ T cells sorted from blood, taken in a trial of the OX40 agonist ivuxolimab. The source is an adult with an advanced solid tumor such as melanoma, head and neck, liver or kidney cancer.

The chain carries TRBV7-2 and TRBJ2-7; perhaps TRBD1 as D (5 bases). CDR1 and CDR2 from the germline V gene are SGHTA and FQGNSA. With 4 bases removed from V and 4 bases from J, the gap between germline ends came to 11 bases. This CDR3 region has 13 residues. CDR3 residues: CASSSKGLYEQYF. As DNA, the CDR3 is TGTGCCAGCAGCTCAAAGGGGTTGTACGAGCAGTACTTC. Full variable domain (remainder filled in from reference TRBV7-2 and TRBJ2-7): GAGVSQSPSNKVTEKGKDVELRCDPISGHTALYWYRQSLGQGLEFLIYFQGNSAPDKSGLPSDRFSAERTGGSVSTLTIQRTQQEDSAVYLCASSSKGLYEQYFGPGTRLTVT.

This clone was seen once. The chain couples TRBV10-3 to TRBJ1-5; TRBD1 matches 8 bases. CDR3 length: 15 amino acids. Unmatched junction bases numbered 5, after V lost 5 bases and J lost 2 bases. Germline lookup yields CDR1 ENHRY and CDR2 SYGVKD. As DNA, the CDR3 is TGTGCCATCAGTAACGACAGGGGAGGCAATCAGCCCCAGCATTTT. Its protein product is CAISNDRGGNQPQHF.

CDR3 residues: CASSGGIWQETQYF. In nucleotides, the CDR3 is TGTGCCAGTAGCGGGGGGATTTGGCAAGAGACCCAGTACTTC. This sequence joins TRBV19 and TRBJ2-5, with TRBD2 identical over 7 bases. With 6 bases clipped from V and 2 bases from J, the junction kept 6 bases outside the gene matches. CDR1 LNHDA and CDR2 SQIVND come from the germline V gene (reference sequence). The CDR3 totals 14 residues.

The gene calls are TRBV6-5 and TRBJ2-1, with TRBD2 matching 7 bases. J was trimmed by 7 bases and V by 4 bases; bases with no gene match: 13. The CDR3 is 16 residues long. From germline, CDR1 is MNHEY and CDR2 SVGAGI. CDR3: CASSLQAGPSPNEQFF. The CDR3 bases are TGTGCCAGCAGTTTGCAAGCGGGGCCATCTCCAAATGAGCAGTTCTTC.

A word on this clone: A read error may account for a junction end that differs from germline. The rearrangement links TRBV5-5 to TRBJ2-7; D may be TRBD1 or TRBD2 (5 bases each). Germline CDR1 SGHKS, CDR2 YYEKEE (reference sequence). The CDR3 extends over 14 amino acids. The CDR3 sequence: CASSFGWPPGPGHF. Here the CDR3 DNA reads TGTGCCAGCAGCTTCGGGTGGCCTCCGGGACCCGGGCACTTC.

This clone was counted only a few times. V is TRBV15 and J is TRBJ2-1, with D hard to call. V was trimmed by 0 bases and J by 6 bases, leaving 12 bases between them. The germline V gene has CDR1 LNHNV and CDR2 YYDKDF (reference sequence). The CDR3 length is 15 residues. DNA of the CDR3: TGTGCCACCAGCAGAGATAGGCTAGTCGTCAATGAGCAGTTCTTC. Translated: CATSRDRLVVNEQFF.

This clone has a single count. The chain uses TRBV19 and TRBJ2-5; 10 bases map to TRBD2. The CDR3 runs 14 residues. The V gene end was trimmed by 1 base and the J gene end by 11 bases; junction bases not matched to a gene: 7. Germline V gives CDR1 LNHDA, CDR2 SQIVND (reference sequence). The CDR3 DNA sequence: TGTGCCAGTAGTATAGGGGGAGCGGGGGGGCCGCAGTACTTC. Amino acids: CASSIGGAGGPQYF.

CDR3 sequence: CASSRGQGAGETQYF. For the CDR3, the DNA is TGTGCCAGCAGCCGCGGACAGGGGGCAGGGGAGACCCAGTACTTC. V usage is TRBV27 and J usage is TRBJ2-5; 11 bases line up with TRBD1. V shed 6 bases and J 5 bases; nucleotides not matched to a gene: 8. The germline V gene encodes CDR1 MNHEY and CDR2 SMNVEV (reference sequence). The CDR3 spans 15 residues.

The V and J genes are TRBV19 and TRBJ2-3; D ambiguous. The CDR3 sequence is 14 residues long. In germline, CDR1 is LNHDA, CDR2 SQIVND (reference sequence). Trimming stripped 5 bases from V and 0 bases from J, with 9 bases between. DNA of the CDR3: TGTGCCAGTAGTCAGTTCACTAGCACAGATACGCAGTATTTT. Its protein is CASSQFTSTDTQYF.

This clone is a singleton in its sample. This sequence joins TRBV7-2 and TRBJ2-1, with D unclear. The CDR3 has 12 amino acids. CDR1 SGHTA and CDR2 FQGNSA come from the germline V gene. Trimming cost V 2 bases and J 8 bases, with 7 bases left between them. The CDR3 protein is CASSLNLYEQFF. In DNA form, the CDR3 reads TGTGCCAGCAGCTTAAATCTTTATGAGCAGTTCTTC.

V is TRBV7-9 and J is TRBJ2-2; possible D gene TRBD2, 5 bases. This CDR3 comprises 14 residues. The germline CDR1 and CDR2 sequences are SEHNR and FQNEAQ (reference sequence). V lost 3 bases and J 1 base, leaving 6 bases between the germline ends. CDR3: CASSFGGNTGELFF. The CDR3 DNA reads TGTGCCAGCAGCTTTGGAGGGAACACCGGGGAGCTGTTTTTT.

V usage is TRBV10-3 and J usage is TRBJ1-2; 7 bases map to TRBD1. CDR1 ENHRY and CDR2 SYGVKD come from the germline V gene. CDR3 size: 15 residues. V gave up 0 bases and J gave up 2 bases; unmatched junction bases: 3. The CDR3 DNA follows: TGTGCCATCAGTGAGTCCTTGACAGGGAACTATGGCTACACCTTC. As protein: CAISESLTGNYGYTF.

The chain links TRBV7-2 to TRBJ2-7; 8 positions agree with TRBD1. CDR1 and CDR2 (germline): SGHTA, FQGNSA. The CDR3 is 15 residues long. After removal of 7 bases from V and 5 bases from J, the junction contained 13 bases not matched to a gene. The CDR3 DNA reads TGTGCCAGCACCCTACTCGGACAGGGTATCGACGAGCAGTACTTC. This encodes CASTLLGQGIDEQYF.

The CDR3 DNA follows: TGTGCCAGCAGCCGACTCCAGGGCAGGCCGGGATACGAGCAGTACTTC. It encodes CASSRLQGRPGYEQYF. The chain joins TRBV5-8 to TRBJ2-7; D possibly uses TRBD1 or TRBD2 (5 bases each). This CDR3 contains 16 residues. V was pared by 4 bases and J by 4 bases, with 21 bases between. The germline gives CDR1 SGHTS, CDR2 YDEGEE. Supplemented by reference TRBV5-8 and TRBJ2-7, the full variable domain reads EAGVTQSPTHLIKTRGQQATLRCSPISGHTSVYWYQQALGLGLQFLLWYDEGEERNRGNFPPRFSGRQFPNYSSELNVNALELEDSALYLCASSRLQGRPGYEQYFGPGTRLTVT.

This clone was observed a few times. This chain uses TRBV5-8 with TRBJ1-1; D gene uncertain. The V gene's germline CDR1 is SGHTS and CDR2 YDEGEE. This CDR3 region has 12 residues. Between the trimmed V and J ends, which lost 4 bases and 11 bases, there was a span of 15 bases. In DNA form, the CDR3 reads TGTGCCAGCAGCCCCTGGTCTCCGAGGGCTTTCTTT. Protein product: CASSPWSPRAFF.

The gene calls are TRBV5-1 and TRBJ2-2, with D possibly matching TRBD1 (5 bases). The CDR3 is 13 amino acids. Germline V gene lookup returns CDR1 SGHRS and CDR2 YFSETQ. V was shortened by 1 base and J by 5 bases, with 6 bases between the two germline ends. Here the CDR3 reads CASSLQGTGELFF. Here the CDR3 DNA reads TGCGCCAGCAGCTTGCAGGGTACCGGGGAGCTGTTTTTT.

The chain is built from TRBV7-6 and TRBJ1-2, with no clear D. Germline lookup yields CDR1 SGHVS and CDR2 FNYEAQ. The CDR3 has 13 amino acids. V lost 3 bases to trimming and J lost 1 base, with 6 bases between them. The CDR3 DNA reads TGTGCCAGCAGCTTTGGGGATAACTATGGCTACACCTTC. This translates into CASSFGDNYGYTF.

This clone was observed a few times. The CDR3: CASSLGPGREPQHF. The CDR3 region has the DNA TGTGCCAGCAGTCTAGGACCAGGGAGGGAGCCCCAGCATTTT. The chain has TRBV6-6 and TRBJ1-5; tentative D call: TRBD1 (5 bases). Germline V gene data show CDR1 as MNHNY and CDR2 as SVGAGI (reference sequence). The CDR3 is 14 amino acids. V lost 5 bases and J lost 8, with 16 bases in between.